This TCR beta chain came from a study of OX40 agonist ivuxolimab in advanced cancers. Overall study results and limits: On average, a greater number of expanded clones characterised CD8+ T cells relative to CD4+.

Repertoires were generated with immunoSEQ multiplex PCR, while TCRdb's copy carries only in-frame clones and drops some. Of 65,000 to 70,000 clones listed, about 82% are singletons. For this clone: The antigen remains undetermined.

Germline CDR1 and CDR2: SGHAT and FQNNGV. The CDR3 spans 13 residues. Trimming took 1 base from V and 5 from J, leaving 6 bases between them. The sequence was obtained from an adult with an advanced solid tumor such as melanoma, head and neck, liver or kidney cancer. The chain carries TRBV11-2 and TRBJ2-1; D remains ambiguous. Sequenced material: CD4+ or CD8+ T cells sorted from blood, taken in a trial of the OX40 agonist ivuxolimab. The CDR3 DNA follows: TGTGCCAGCAGCTTAGGACTTAACAATGAGCAGTTCTTC. Translating it yields CASSLGLNNEQFF.